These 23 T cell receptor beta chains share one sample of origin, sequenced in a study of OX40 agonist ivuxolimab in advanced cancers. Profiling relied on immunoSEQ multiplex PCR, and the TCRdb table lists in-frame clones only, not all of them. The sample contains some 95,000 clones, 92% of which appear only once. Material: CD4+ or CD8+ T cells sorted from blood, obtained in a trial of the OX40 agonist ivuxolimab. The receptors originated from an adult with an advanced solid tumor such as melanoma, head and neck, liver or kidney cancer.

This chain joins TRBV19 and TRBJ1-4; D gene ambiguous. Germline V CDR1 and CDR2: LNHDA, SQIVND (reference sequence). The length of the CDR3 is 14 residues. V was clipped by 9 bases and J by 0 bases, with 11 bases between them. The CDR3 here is CASGGSATNEKLFF. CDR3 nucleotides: TGTGCCAGCGGCGGTAGCGCAACTAATGAAAAACTGTTTTTT. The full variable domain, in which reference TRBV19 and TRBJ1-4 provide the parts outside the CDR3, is DGGITQSPKYLFRKEGQNVTLSCEQNLNHDAMYWYRQDPGQGLRLIYYSQIVNDFQKGDIAEGYSVSREKKESFPLTVTSAQKNPTAFYLCASGGSATNEKLFFGSGTQLSVL.

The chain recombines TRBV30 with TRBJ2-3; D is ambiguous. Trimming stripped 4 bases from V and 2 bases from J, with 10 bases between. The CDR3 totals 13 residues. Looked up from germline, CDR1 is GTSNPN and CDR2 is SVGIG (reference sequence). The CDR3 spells CAWNKLNTDTQYF. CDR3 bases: TGTGCCTGGAACAAGTTGAACACAGATACGCAGTATTTT.

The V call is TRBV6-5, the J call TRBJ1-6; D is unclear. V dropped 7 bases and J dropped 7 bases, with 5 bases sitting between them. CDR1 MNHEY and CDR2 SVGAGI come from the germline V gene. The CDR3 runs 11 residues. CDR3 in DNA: TGTGCCAGCAACCTAAATTCACCCCTCCACTTT. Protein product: CASNLNSPLHF.

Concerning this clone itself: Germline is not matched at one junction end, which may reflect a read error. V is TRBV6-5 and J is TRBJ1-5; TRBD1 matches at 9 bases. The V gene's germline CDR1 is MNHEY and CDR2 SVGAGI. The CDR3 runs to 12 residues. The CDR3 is CASSYGDRVSDF. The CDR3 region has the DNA TGTGCCAGCAGTTACGGGGACAGGGTTTCGGATTTT.

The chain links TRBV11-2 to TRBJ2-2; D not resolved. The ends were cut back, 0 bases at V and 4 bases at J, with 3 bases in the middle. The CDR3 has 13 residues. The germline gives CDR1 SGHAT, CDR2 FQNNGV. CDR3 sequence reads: CASSLEVTGELFF. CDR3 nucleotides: TGTGCCAGCAGCTTAGAGGTCACCGGGGAGCTGTTTTTT.

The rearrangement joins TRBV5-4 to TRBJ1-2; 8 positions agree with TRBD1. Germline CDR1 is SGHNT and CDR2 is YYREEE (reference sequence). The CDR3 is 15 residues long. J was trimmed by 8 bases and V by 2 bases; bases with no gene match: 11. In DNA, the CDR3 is TGTGCCAGCAGCTTACCCCAGGGGGCGTACAAAGGCTACACCTTC. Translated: CASSLPQGAYKGYTF.

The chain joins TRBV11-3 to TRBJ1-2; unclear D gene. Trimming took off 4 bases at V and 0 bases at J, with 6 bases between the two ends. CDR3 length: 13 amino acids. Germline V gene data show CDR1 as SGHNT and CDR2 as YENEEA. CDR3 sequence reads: CASSSSTNYGYTF. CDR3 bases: TGTGCCAGCAGCTCCTCAACTAACTATGGCTACACCTTC.

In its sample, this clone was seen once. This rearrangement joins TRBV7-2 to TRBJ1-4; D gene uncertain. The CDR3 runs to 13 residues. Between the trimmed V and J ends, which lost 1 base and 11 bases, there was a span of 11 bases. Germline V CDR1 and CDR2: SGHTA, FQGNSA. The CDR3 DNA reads TGTGCCAGCAGCTTAGAAGGTTTAGGCAAACTGTTTTTT. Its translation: CASSLEGLGKLFF. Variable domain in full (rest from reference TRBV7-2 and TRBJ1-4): GAGVSQSPSNKVTEKGKDVELRCDPISGHTALYWYRQSLGQGLEFLIYFQGNSAPDKSGLPSDRFSAERTGGSVSTLTIQRTQQEDSAVYLCASSLEGLGKLFFGSGTQLSVL.

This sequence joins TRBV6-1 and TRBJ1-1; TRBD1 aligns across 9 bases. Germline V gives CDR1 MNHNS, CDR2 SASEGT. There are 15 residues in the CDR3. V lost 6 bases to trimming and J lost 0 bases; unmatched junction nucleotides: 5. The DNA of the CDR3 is TGTGCCAGCAGCAAACAGGGGGCTGTGAACACTGAAGCTTTCTTT. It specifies CASSKQGAVNTEAFF.

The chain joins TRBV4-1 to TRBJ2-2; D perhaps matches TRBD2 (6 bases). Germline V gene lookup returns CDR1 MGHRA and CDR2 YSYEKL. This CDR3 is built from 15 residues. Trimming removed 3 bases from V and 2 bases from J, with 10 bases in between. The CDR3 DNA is TGCGCCAGCAGCCACCCTAGCGACAACACCGGGGAGCTGTTTTTT. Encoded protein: CASSHPSDNTGELFF.

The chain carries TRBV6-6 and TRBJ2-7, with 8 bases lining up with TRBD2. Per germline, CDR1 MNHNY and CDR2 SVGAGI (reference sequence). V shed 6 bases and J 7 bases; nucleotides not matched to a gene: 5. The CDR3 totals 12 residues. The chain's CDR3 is CASSRGGGEQYF. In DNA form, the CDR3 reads TGTGCCAGCAGCCGCGGCGGGGGGGAGCAGTACTTC.

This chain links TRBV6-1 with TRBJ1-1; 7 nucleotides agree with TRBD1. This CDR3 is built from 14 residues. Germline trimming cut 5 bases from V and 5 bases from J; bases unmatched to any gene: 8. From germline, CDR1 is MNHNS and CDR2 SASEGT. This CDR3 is CASSPFRGSTEAFF. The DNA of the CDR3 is TGTGCCAGCAGTCCATTCAGGGGGTCGACTGAAGCTTTCTTT.

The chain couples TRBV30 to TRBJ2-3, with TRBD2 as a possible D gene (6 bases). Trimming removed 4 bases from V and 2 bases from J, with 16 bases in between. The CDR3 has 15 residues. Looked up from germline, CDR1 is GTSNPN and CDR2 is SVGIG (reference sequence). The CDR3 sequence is CAWTRGGLITDTQYF. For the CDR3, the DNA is TGTGCCTGGACGCGTGGGGGACTGATCACAGATACGCAGTATTTT. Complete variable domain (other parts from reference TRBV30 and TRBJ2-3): SQTIHQWPATLVQPVGSPLSLECTVEGTSNPNLYWYRQAAGRGLQLLFYSVGIGQISSEVPQNLSASRPQDRQFILSSKKLLLSDSGFYLCAWTRGGLITDTQYFGPGTRLTVL.

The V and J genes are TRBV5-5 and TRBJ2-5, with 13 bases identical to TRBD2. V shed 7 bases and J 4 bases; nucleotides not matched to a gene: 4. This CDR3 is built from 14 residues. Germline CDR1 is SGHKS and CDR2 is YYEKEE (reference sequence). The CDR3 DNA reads TGTGCCAGCCGGACTAGCGGGAGCAGAGAGACCCAGTACTTC. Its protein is CASRTSGSRETQYF. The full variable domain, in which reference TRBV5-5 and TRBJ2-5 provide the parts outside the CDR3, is DAGVTQSPTHLIKTRGQQVTLRCSPISGHKSVSWYQQVLGQGPQFIFQYYEKEERGRGNFPDRFSARQFPNYSSELNVNALLLGDSALYLCASRTSGSRETQYFGPGTRLLVL.

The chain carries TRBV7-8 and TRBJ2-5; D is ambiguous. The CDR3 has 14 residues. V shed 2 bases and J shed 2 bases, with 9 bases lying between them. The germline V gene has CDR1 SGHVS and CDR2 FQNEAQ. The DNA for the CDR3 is TGTGCCAGCAGCTTACTACTACTACAAGAGACCCAGTACTTC. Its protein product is CASSLLLLQETQYF.

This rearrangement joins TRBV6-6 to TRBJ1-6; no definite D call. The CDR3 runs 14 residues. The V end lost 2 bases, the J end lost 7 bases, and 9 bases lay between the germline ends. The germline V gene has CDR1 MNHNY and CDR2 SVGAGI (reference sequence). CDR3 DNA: TGTGCCAGCAGTTACGGTCAGCGGAATTCACCCCTCCACTTT. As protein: CASSYGQRNSPLHF.

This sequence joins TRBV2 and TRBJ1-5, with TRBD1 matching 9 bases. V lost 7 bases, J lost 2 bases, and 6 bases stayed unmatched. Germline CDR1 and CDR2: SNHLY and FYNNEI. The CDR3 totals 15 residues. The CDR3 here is CASNRQGVGNQPQHF. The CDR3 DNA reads TGTGCCAGCAACAGACAGGGGGTTGGCAATCAGCCCCAGCATTTT.

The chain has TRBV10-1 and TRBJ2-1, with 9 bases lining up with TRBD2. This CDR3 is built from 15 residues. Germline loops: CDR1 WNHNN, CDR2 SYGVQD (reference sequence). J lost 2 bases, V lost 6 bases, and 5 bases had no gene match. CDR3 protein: CASSEAGGPYNEQFF. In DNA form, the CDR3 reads TGCGCCAGCAGCGAAGCGGGAGGACCCTACAATGAGCAGTTCTTC.

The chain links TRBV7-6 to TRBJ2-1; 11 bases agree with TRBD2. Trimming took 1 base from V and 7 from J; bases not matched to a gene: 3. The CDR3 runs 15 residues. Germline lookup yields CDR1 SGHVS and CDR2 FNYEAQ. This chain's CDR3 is CASSLGPSGGNEQFF. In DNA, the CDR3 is TGTGCCAGCAGCTTAGGCCCTAGCGGGGGGAATGAGCAGTTCTTC.

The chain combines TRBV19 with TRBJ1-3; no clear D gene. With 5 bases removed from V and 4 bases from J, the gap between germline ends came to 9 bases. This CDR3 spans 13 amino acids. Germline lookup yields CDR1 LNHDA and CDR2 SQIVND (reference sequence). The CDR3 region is CASSSTRGNTIYF. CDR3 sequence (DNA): TGTGCCAGTAGTTCGACTCGAGGAAACACCATATATTTT.

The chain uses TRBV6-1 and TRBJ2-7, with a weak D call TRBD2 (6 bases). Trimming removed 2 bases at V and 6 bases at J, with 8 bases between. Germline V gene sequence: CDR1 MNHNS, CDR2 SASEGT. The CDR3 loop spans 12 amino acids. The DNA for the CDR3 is TGTGCCAGCAGTGAACAGGGAGGCGAGCAGTACTTC. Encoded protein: CASSEQGGEQYF.

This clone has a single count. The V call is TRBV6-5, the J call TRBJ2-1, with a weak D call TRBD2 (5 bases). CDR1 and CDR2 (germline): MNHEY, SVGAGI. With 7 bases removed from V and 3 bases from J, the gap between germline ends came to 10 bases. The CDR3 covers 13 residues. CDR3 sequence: CASTRGLYNEQFF. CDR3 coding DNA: TGTGCCAGCACTCGCGGACTCTACAATGAGCAGTTCTTC.

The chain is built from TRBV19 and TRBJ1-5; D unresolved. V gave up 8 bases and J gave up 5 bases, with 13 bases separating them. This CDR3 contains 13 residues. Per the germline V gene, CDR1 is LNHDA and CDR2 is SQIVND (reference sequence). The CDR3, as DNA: TGTGCCAGTTCTAGGGAGGGCCATCAGCCCCAGCATTTT. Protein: CASSREGHQPQHF.